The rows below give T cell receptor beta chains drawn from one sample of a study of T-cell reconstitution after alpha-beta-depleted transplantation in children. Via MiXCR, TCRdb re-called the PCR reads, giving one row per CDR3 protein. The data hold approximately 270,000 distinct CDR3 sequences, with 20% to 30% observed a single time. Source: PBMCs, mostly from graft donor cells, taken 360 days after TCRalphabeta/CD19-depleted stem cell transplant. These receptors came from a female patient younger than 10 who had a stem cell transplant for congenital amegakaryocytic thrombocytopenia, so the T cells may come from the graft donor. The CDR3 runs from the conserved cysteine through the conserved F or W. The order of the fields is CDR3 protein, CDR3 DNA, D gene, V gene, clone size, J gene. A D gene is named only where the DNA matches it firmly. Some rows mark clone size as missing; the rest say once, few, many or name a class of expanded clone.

CASSSGRATSEQYF,TGTGCCAGCAGCTCTGGACGGGCCACTTCCGAGCAGTACTTC,NA,TRBV3-1,few,TRBJ2-7
CASSSRTSDNTDTQYF,TGTGCCAGCAGCTCCCGGACTAGTGACAACACAGATACGCAGTATTTT,TRBD2,TRBV7-9,few,TRBJ2-3
CAWSVQRTSGSLGEQYF,TGTGCCTGGAGTGTACAAAGGACTAGCGGGAGTCTTGGCGAGCAGTACTTC,TRBD2,TRBV30,NA,TRBJ2-7
CASSQEGYRTAGTGELFF,TGCGCCAGCAGCCAAGAAGGGTACCGGACAGCCGGCACCGGGGAGCTGTTTTTT,NA,TRBV4-3,NA,TRBJ2-2
CASSQQGPGNTIYF,TGTGCCAGCAGTCAACAGGGTCCAGGAAACACCATATATTTT,NA,TRBV6-1,NA,TRBJ1-3
CSADPGLADTDTQYF,TGCAGTGCGGATCCGGGACTAGCTGATACAGATACGCAGTATTTT,TRBD2,TRBV20-1,NA,TRBJ2-3
CASSRFGGKRTDTQYF,TGTGCCAGCAGTCGATTCGGGGGGAAGCGCACAGATACGCAGTATTTT,TRBD2,TRBV28,NA,TRBJ2-3
CASSADRGTGELFF,TGTGCCAGTAGCGCGGACAGGGGGACCGGGGAGCTGTTTTTT,TRBD1,TRBV19,few,TRBJ2-2
CAWRRDSYGYTF,TGTGCCTGGAGAAGGGATTCCTATGGCTACACCTTC,NA,TRBV30,NA,TRBJ1-2
CSDSGGHEQFF,TGCAGCGATAGCGGGGGCCATGAGCAGTTCTTC,TRBD2,TRBV29-1,many,TRBJ2-1
CSASISGSSYNEQFF,TGCAGTGCTTCAATTAGCGGGTCGTCCTACAATGAGCAGTTCTTC,TRBD2,TRBV20-1,few,TRBJ2-1
CASSLTADNEQFF,TGTGCCAGCAGTTTAACGGCAGACAATGAGCAGTTCTTC,NA,TRBV12-3/TRBV12-4,many,TRBJ2-1
CSGGGALTYEQYF,TGCAGTGGGGGAGGCGCTTTAACCTACGAGCAGTACTTC,NA,TRBV20-1,NA,TRBJ2-7
CASSATRPPSRGRRDTQYF,TGTGCCAGCAGTGCAACTAGGCCCCCCTCGCGGGGGCGCCGGGATACGCAGTATTTT,NA,TRBV12-3/TRBV12-4,few,TRBJ2-3
CSASDSPSTDTQYF,TGCAGTGCTAGCGACAGCCCAAGCACAGATACGCAGTATTTT,NA,TRBV20-1,many,TRBJ2-3
CASSPDPHKANPEELFF,TGCGCCAGCAGCCCGGACCCGCATAAGGCCAATCCGGAGGAGCTGTTTTTT,NA,TRBV4-3,many,TRBJ2-2
CASSGGRSYEQYF,TGTGCCAGCAGCGGGGGGAGAAGTTACGAGCAGTACTTC,TRBD2,TRBV12-3/TRBV12-4,NA,TRBJ2-7
CASSFDGLYGYTF,TGCGCCAGCAGCTTTGACGGGCTCTATGGCTACACCTTC,NA,TRBV5-1,few,TRBJ1-2
CASSPGSRDLGNTIYF,TGTGCCAGCAGCCCCGGATCCCGCGACCTCGGAAACACCATATATTTT,NA,TRBV5-5,NA,TRBJ1-3
CSVRRSGKNYGYTF,TGCAGCGTTCGGAGGTCCGGCAAGAACTATGGCTACACCTTC,NA,TRBV29-1,NA,TRBJ1-2
CASSTGTEAFF,TGCGCCAGCAGCACCGGGACAGAAGCTTTCTTT,NA,TRBV5-1,many,TRBJ1-1
CASSGTGTGPYNEQFF,TGTGCCAGCAGCGGGACCGGGACAGGGCCCTACAATGAGCAGTTCTTC,TRBD1,TRBV9,few,TRBJ2-1
CATSRGDSRLEAFF,TGTGCCACCAGCAGAGGGGACAGCCGCCTTGAAGCTTTCTTT,TRBD1,TRBV15,NA,TRBJ1-1
CASSARLAGSSYEQYF,TGTGCCAGTAGTGCGCGACTAGCGGGGTCCTCCTACGAGCAGTACTTC,TRBD2,TRBV19,few,TRBJ2-7
CASSLGSGGAINEQFF,TGCGCCAGCAGCTTGGGCAGCGGGGGGGCAATCAATGAGCAGTTCTTC,TRBD2,TRBV5-1,many,TRBJ2-1
CSARDLAGEQDEQFF,TGCAGTGCTAGAGATCTGGCGGGAGAACAGGATGAGCAGTTCTTC,TRBD2,TRBV20-1,NA,TRBJ2-1
CASSLAKHEQYF,TGTGCCAGCAGCTTAGCGAAGCACGAGCAGTACTTC,NA,TRBV7-2,NA,TRBJ2-7
CSARRLAGVSYEQYF,TGCAGTGCTAGGCGACTAGCGGGAGTCTCCTACGAGCAGTACTTC,TRBD2,TRBV20-1,NA,TRBJ2-7
CSARGTSFTGELFF,TGCAGTGCTAGGGGGACGAGCTTCACCGGGGAGCTGTTTTTT,NA,TRBV20-1,NA,TRBJ2-2
CASSLYPDRRGNPFF,TGTGCCAGCAGTTTATACCCGGACAGACGTGGGAACCCGTTCTTC,NA,TRBV28,NA,TRBJ2-1
CASSSTGTGDGYTF,TGTGCCAGCAGTTCAACCGGGACAGGAGATGGCTACACCTTC,TRBD1,TRBV12-3/TRBV12-4,many,TRBJ1-2
CASSKNPGTLTTLSEQFF,TGTGCCAGCAGCAAAAACCCCGGGACTCTAACGACTTTGAGTGAGCAGTTCTTC,NA,TRBV7-8,NA,TRBJ2-1
CASSRNRDYAHEQFF,TGTGCCAGCAGCCGGAACCGGGACTACGCTCATGAGCAGTTCTTC,TRBD2,TRBV4-2,few,TRBJ2-1
CASSLVRLAPPGELFF,TGTGCCAGCAGCTTAGTTCGACTAGCGCCCCCCGGGGAGCTGTTTTTT,TRBD2,TRBV11-2,NA,TRBJ2-2
CASSLVGPNEQFF,TGTGCCAGCAGCTTGGTAGGCCCAAATGAGCAGTTCTTC,NA,TRBV5-5,NA,TRBJ2-1
CASSLYGDYNEQFF,TGTGCCAGCAGTTTATACGGGGACTACAATGAGCAGTTCTTC,NA,TRBV27,NA,TRBJ2-1
CASRQPGLAERTGQFF,TGTGCCAGCCGTCAGCCGGGACTAGCGGAGCGAACGGGACAGTTCTTC,TRBD2,TRBV28,NA,TRBJ2-1
CASSQVSSGQKTGELFF,TGCGCCAGCAGCCAAGTGTCATCGGGACAGAAAACCGGGGAGCTGTTTTTT,TRBD1,TRBV4-1,NA,TRBJ2-2
CASRAVTGNTIYF,TGCGCCAGCAGAGCGGTGACCGGAAACACCATATATTTT,NA,TRBV5-1,few,TRBJ1-3
CAISDLRGAEAFF,TGTGCCATCAGTGATTTAAGGGGGGCTGAAGCTTTCTTT,NA,TRBV10-3,few,TRBJ1-1